The rows below give T cell receptor beta chains drawn from one sample of a study of cytomegalovirus exposure and HLA in healthy donors. The protocol was immunoSEQ multiplex PCR, while the TCRdb copy is restricted to in-frame clones and leaves out a portion. The data contain about 160,000 clones, 75% to 80% of them singletons. The sample consisted of PBMCs. These receptors were obtained from a woman between 50 and 59 years old in good health and CMV-seropositive. The CDR3 runs from the conserved cysteine through the conserved F or W. A D gene is named only where the DNA matches it firmly. Some rows have no size entry. The others give once, few or many, or a class for an expanded clone.

J gene	D gene	clone size	V gene	CDR3 DNA	CDR3 protein
TRBJ1-4	NA	once	TRBV27	TGTGCCAGCAGTATGCCACCGGGACACGGGAATGAAAAACTGTTTTTT	CASSMPPGHGNEKLFF
TRBJ2-7	NA	few	TRBV28	TGTGCCAGCAGTGCAGGGACATACAATTCCTACGAGCAGTACTTC	CASSAGTYNSYEQYF
TRBJ2-2	NA	NA	TRBV11-3	TGTGCCAGCAGCCTCAGTCAGGGTGCCACCGGGGAGCTGTTTTTT	CASSLSQGATGELFF
TRBJ1-3	NA	NA	TRBV7-2	TGTGCCAGCAGTACTCCTACAGGTTCTGGAAACACCATATATTTT	CASSTPTGSGNTIYF
TRBJ2-3	TRBD2	NA	TRBV4-2	TGTGCCAGCAGCCAAGACCCATTCCTAGCGGGGGTCACAGATACGCAGTATTTT	CASSQDPFLAGVTDTQYF
TRBJ1-2	NA	NA	TRBV2	TGTGCCAGCAGTGAGGAGAACTATGGCTACACCTTC	CASSEENYGYTF
TRBJ2-2	NA	NA	TRBV6-5	TGTGCCAGCAGTTACTCGGCAGGGGAGAGTACCGGGGAGCTGTTTTTT	CASSYSAGESTGELFF
TRBJ1-2	NA	NA	TRBV25-1	TGTGCCAGCAGTGAATCAACCGGGGAGAAGGGCTACACCTTC	CASSESTGEKGYTF
TRBJ1-1	NA	once	TRBV14	TGTGCCAGCAGCCAACAGGGTATCACTGAAGCTTTCTTT	CASSQQGITEAFF
TRBJ1-3	NA	NA	TRBV7-2	TGTGCCAGCAGCTCTGGACTCTCTGGAAACACCATATATTTT	CASSSGLSGNTIYF
TRBJ1-1	NA	NA	TRBV7-9	TGTGCCAGCAGCTTAGCGTCTGACACTGAAGCTTTCTTT	CASSLASDTEAFF
TRBJ2-7	TRBD1	NA	TRBV18	TGTGCCAGCTCATCCCTGAGCGGGACAGGGCTAGCCTACGAGCAGTACTTC	CASSSLSGTGLAYEQYF
TRBJ1-2	TRBD1	NA	TRBV5-4	TGTGCCAGCAGCTTGGCCCGTAGGACAGGGGGAAGGAATGGCTACACCTTC	CASSLARRTGGRNGYTF
TRBJ2-7	NA	NA	TRBV6-1	TGTGCCAGCACCCCAGACTCTCCCTACGAGCAGTACTTC	CASTPDSPYEQYF
TRBJ2-7	NA	NA	TRBV5-6	TGTGCCAGCAGTTCCTCGGGAAAGGAGTACTTC	CASSSSGKEYF
TRBJ1-1	TRBD1	NA	TRBV6-1	TGTGCCAGCAGGCGACAGGGGTCTTGGACTGAAGCTTTCTTT	CASRRQGSWTEAFF
TRBJ1-2	NA	NA	TRBV7-2	TGTGCCAGCAGCTCCCCCCCGGGGGGCTACACCTTC	CASSSPPGGYTF
TRBJ1-5	NA	few	TRBV28	TGTGCCAGCAGTCCCCAAAGGACAATTAGCAATCAGCCCCAGCATTTT	CASSPQRTISNQPQHF
TRBJ2-7	NA	once	TRBV2	TGTGCCAGCAATAGGGAGATCTCCTACGAGCAGTACTTC	CASNREISYEQYF
TRBJ1-1	NA	NA	TRBV7-8	TGTGCCAGCAGCTTACGTATAGGGGCTGAAGCTTTCTTT	CASSLRIGAEAFF
TRBJ2-7	TRBD2	NA	TRBV4-1	TGCGCCAGCAGCCAAGACCTAGCGGGGATCGAGCAGTACTTC	CASSQDLAGIEQYF
TRBJ1-1	NA	NA	TRBV6-4	TGTGCCAGCAGCCCACAGGGTTACAGTGAAGCTTTCTTT	CASSPQGYSEAFF
TRBJ2-5	NA	NA	TRBV10-3	TGTGCCATCAGTGAGTGGGCCGAAGAGACCCAGTACTTC	CAISEWAEETQYF
TRBJ1-4	NA	once	TRBV11-3	TGTGCCAGCAGCTTAGCCCAAACAGGGAGGGCAACTAATGAAAAACTGTTTTTT	CASSLAQTGRATNEKLFF
TRBJ2-3	NA	NA	TRBV25-1	TGTGCCAGCAGTGTATCCGGGACAGATACGCAGTATTTT	CASSVSGTDTQYF
TRBJ2-3	TRBD1	NA	TRBV23-1	TGCGCCAGCTTTAACGGACAGGGAGGATCAGATACGCAGTATTTT	CASFNGQGGSDTQYF
TRBJ2-1	NA	NA	TRBV18	TGTGCCAGCTCACCGGGGAGACAGGAGTACAATGAGCAGTTCTTC	CASSPGRQEYNEQFF
TRBJ2-5	NA	NA	TRBV4-3	TGCGCCAGCAGCCAAGATCTCATGCAGCGGGCCTCCCCGAGGGAGACCCAGTACTTC	CASSQDLMQRASPRETQYF
TRBJ2-2	NA	few	TRBV9	TGTGCCAGCAGCGCCTCAGGGAGGATAGACACCGGGGAGCTGTTTTTT	CASSASGRIDTGELFF
TRBJ1-1	NA	NA	TRBV4-1	TGCGCCAGCAGCCAAAGTCTCCTGAGCGTCATGAACACTGAAGCTTTCTTT	CASSQSLLSVMNTEAFF
TRBJ2-7	TRBD1	NA	TRBV5-1	TGCGCCAGCAGCTTGGCGGGACAGCGGAGCGAGCAGTACTTC	CASSLAGQRSEQYF
TRBJ2-3	TRBD2	NA	TRBV14	TGTGCCAGCAGCCAAGTCATTTTCCTAGCGGGAGGGCTTGATACGCAGTATTTT	CASSQVIFLAGGLDTQYF
TRBJ2-3	TRBD2	NA	TRBV10-2	TGCGCCAGCGCTTGGACTAGCGGAACAGATACGCAGTATTTT	CASAWTSGTDTQYF
TRBJ2-7	NA	NA	TRBV11-2	TGTGCCAGCAGCTTAGAAATAACCGGGACAACGCAGTACTTC	CASSLEITGTTQYF